These T cell receptor beta chains were read from a single sample in a study of T-cell memory formation after mild COVID-19. TCRdb reprocessed the 5' RACE reads with MiXCR, giving one entry per CDR3 protein. The sample has over 350,000 distinct CDR3 sequences, more than 15% seen once. Sequences were obtained from PBMCs or a T cell subset sorted from them (not recorded which). These receptors were taken from a young man who had mild COVID-19 (a few samples of this study predate the infection). Cell type and time point are not known. Each CDR3 is given with its conserved first and last residue. A D gene is named only where the DNA matches it firmly. Only part of the rows carry a size: once, few, many, or a class if the clone is expanded.

D	J	size	V	DNA	CDR3
NA	TRBJ2-2	few	TRBV9	TGTGCCAGCAGCGTATCCGGACAGTACACCGGGGAGCTGTTTTTT	CASSVSGQYTGELFF
TRBD1	TRBJ1-2	few	TRBV29-1	TGCAGCGTTGAAAGGGACAGGGGGTATGGCTACACCTTC	CSVERDRGYGYTF
NA	TRBJ2-7	NA	TRBV13	TGTGCCAGCAGCCCCAAGGTGGCCTACGAGCAGTACTTC	CASSPKVAYEQYF
NA	TRBJ2-5	few	TRBV3-1	TGTGCCAGCAAGGACCCTCGAGAGACCCAGTACTTC	CASKDPRETQYF
NA	TRBJ1-4	few	TRBV5-1	TGCGCCAGCAGCCCAGACAGCTACGGGGGAAAACTGTTTTTT	CASSPDSYGGKLFF
TRBD1	TRBJ1-2	NA	TRBV5-6	TGTGCCAGCAGTCTTTACGACGGGACAGTCCTATTCGACGGCTACACCTTC	CASSLYDGTVLFDGYTF
NA	TRBJ2-1	few	TRBV4-1	TGCGCCAGCAGCCAAGAAGTAGGCGCCGGGGATTATAGCGATGAGCAGTTCTTC	CASSQEVGAGDYSDEQFF
NA	TRBJ2-3	NA	TRBV19	TGTGCCAGTAGGGCCGGGACACTCAGCACAGATACGCAGTATTTT	CASRAGTLSTDTQYF
TRBD1	TRBJ1-1	NA	TRBV29-1	TGCAGCGTTAGGGACAGAACGAGGGACACTGAAGCTTTCTTT	CSVRDRTRDTEAFF
NA	TRBJ1-1	few	TRBV12-3/TRBV12-4	TGTGCCAGCACCGCCGGTGGTTATGAAGCTTTCTTT	CASTAGGYEAFF
NA	TRBJ2-3	NA	TRBV2	TGTGCCAGCAGTGAAGCGCCGATCCGGGATACGCAGTATTTT	CASSEAPIRDTQYF
NA	TRBJ2-2	many	TRBV5-1	TGCGCCAGCAGCTTGGCAACCAACACCGGGGAGCTGTTTTTT	CASSLATNTGELFF
NA	TRBJ2-3	few	TRBV28	TGTGCCAGCGTATCGGGGGATACGCAGTATTTT	CASVSGDTQYF
NA	TRBJ2-3	NA	TRBV12-3/TRBV12-4	TGTGCCAGCAGTAGATACGTGTGGGGGGCGCCAGATACGCAGTATTTT	CASSRYVWGAPDTQYF
TRBD2	TRBJ2-1	few	TRBV7-9	TGTGCCAGCAGCTTTTATCTAGCGGGGACTAACAATGAGCAGTTCTTC	CASSFYLAGTNNEQFF
NA	TRBJ2-7	few	TRBV5-1	TGCGCCAGCAGCTCGGCCCCGGATATTACTAACTACGAGCAGTACTTC	CASSSAPDITNYEQYF
NA	TRBJ1-2	NA	TRBV24-1	TGTGCCAGTCTCCGGACCTATGGCTACACCTTC	CASLRTYGYTF
NA	TRBJ1-2	few	TRBV19	TGTGCCAGTAGTATCGACCACTATGGCTACACCTTC	CASSIDHYGYTF
TRBD2	TRBJ2-5	many	TRBV7-2	TGTGCCAGCAGCGGGACTAGCGGAGAGACCCAGTACTTC	CASSGTSGETQYF
NA	TRBJ2-2	NA	TRBV29-1	TGCAGCGTTCCCGATCATGGGGGCGCCGGGGAGCTGTTTTTT	CSVPDHGGAGELFF
TRBD2	TRBJ2-1	once	TRBV5-4	TGTGCCAGCAGCCCAACACCGGGGCGGGGGGGCTACAATGAGCAGTTCTTC	CASSPTPGRGGYNEQFF
NA	TRBJ1-3	few	TRBV5-1	TGCGCCAGCAGCTTGGAGACAGACCCCCGTGCAACCATATATTTT	CASSLETDPRATIYF
NA	TRBJ2-7	NA	TRBV12-3/TRBV12-4	TGTGCCAGCAGTGGAACACAGGGGCAGTACTTC	CASSGTQGQYF
NA	TRBJ2-1	few	TRBV24-1	TGTGCCACCAGTGATTTATCGAGCTATGAGCAGTTCTTC	CATSDLSSYEQFF
NA	TRBJ2-3	NA	TRBV5-5	TGTGCCAGCAGCTTGGGACCGGGGGCCCCACTTTTTCTCACAGATACGCAGTATTTT	CASSLGPGAPLFLTDTQYF
NA	TRBJ1-5	NA	TRBV4-3	TGCGCCAGCAGCCAAGATCGTACAGGCCTCTATAGCAATCAGCCCCAGCATTTT	CASSQDRTGLYSNQPQHF
NA	TRBJ1-2	few	TRBV5-6	TGTGCCAGTTCTTTTCCAACAGATGCCTACACCTTC	CASSFPTDAYTF
NA	TRBJ2-1	NA	TRBV20-1	TGCAGTGCCCGGACCCGAGAGGGCTCCTACAATGAGCAGTTCTTC	CSARTREGSYNEQFF
TRBD1	TRBJ2-2	NA	TRBV28	TGTGCCAGCAGTTTATGGGACAGGGGGACCGGGGAGCTGTTTTTT	CASSLWDRGTGELFF
TRBD1	TRBJ2-2	many	TRBV7-2	TGTGCCAGCAGCTTGGACAGGGGGTCCGGGGAGCTGTTTTTT	CASSLDRGSGELFF
NA	TRBJ1-1	many	TRBV5-1	TGTGCCAGCAGCTTAGGAGGACAGAACACTGAAGCTTTCTTT	CASSLGGQNTEAFF
TRBD1	TRBJ1-2	few	TRBV5-1	TGCGCCAGCAGACCAACAGGGGTGGAGGGCTACACCTTC	CASRPTGVEGYTF
TRBD2	TRBJ2-3	NA	TRBV27	TGTGCCAGCAGGGATTGGGCGGGAGGCACGCAGTATTTT	CASRDWAGGTQYF